The clone carrying this TCR beta chain was found many times. Its antigen is not known. This entry is derived from a study of T cell repertoires in cytomegalovirus infection. Study at large: Indications of both CMV infection and matching HLA type were provided by public TCR beta signatures.

Study findings and constraints: Carriage of CMV together with the relevant HLA was identifiable through cumulative public TCR beta family frequency. In two of eight donors, the top clonotype was HLA-C-restricted CMV-specific.

The germline V gene has CDR1 SGHTA and CDR2 FQGNSA. J gave up 5 bases and V 6 bases, and 4 bases lay outside the gene matches. The CDR3 runs to 13 residues. MiXCR was run by TCRdb on the reads, yielding one entry per CDR3 protein. The sample lists roughly 150,000 distinct CDR3 sequences; about a quarter were seen once. The material sequenced was PBMCs. This sequence originates from a human donor in good health (CMV status not recorded). Some clones in this sample may be carry-over from other donors' samples. This chain links TRBV7-2 with TRBJ1-1; 9 bases are shared with TRBD1. CDR3 sequence: CASRVQGATEAFF. The CDR3 DNA is TGTGCCAGCAGGGTACAGGGGGCAACTGAAGCTTTCTTT.